The clone carrying this TCR beta chain occurred a few times. Its antigen is not identified. V lost 1 base and J lost 0, with 12 bases in between. This CDR3 spans 16 amino acids. The germline V gene encodes CDR1 MGHRA and CDR2 YSYEKL. These data are taken from a study of CD8 T cells in ankylosing spondylitis. Notes on the study in general: Disease-linked clones reportedly concentrated significantly in matched ankylosing spondylitis synovial fluid. A motif of several highly homologous TCR beta variants was seen as apparently characteristic of ankylosing spondylitis blood. Earlier authors reported some of these motif variants in reactive arthritis synovial fluid and blood.

Using quantitative 5'-RACE with molecular barcodes, the authors made TCR beta libraries. TCRdb fed the 5' RACE reads into MiXCR, producing one record per CDR3 protein. The data contain under 300,000 distinct CDR3 sequences, 18% of them singletons. Sequencing input: blood, either unsorted or a sorted T cell fraction (not recorded which). The receptor was derived from a male donor with ankylosing spondylitis or in good health (not recorded which). V usage is TRBV4-1 and J usage is TRBJ1-1; the D gene is possibly TRBD1 (6 bases). DNA of the CDR3: TGCGCCAGCAGCCAAGCCTTCCAGGGGATGAACACTGAAGCTTTCTTT. This translates into CASSQAFQGMNTEAFF.